This T cell receptor beta chain was obtained from a study of control samples from healthy donors and cancer patients. V dropped 3 bases and J dropped 4 bases, with 10 bases sitting between them. Germline V gives CDR1 LNHDA, CDR2 SQIVND (reference sequence). The CDR3 is 14 residues long. The protocol was immunoSEQ multiplex PCR, while the TCRdb copy is restricted to in-frame clones and leaves out a portion. The sample lists fewer than 40,000 clones; approximately 95% were seen once. The receptor comes from a man aged 40-49 years with colorectal cancer. The sample consisted of PBMCs. The rearrangement links TRBV19 to TRBJ2-1; a weak D match, TRBD1 (5 bases). CDR3 region: CASSIRANYNEQFF. The CDR3 region has the DNA TGTGCCAGTAGTATCAGGGCCAATTACAATGAGCAGTTCTTC.